The 3 T cell receptor beta chains listed next were all sequenced from one sample in a study of blood T cell repertoires in COVID-19. The protocol was immunoSEQ multiplex PCR, while the TCRdb copy is restricted to in-frame clones and leaves out a portion. The table shows fewer than 200,000 clones, with approximately 80% occurring only once. The source material was peripheral blood. Every receptor here comes from a woman in her thirties or forties with COVID-19, enrolled during active disease.

J is TRBJ2-7 and V is TRBV9, with 8 bases matching TRBD2. CDR3 length: 15 amino acids. CDR1 and CDR2 from the germline V gene are SGDLS and YYNGEE. V trimming: 4 bases; J trimming: 0 bases; junction bases outside the gene matches: 6. The CDR3 DNA reads as TGTGCCAGCAGCCCAGGACTAGCCCTCTCCTACGAGCAGTACTTC. Encoded protein: CASSPGLALSYEQYF.

The gene calls are TRBV19 and TRBJ2-3; tentative D call: TRBD1 (6 bases). The ends were cut back, 9 bases at V and 2 bases at J, with 15 bases in the middle. The CDR3 sequence is 14 residues long. CDR1 and CDR2 (germline): LNHDA, SQIVND (reference sequence). The CDR3 nucleotides read TGTGCCAGCCTAGACTACAGGGACACAGATACGCAGTATTTT. This codes for CASLDYRDTDTQYF.

The V and J genes are TRBV4-1 and TRBJ2-7, with 7 positions matching TRBD2. CDR3 length equals 14 residues. The junction had 6 bases not matched to a gene; V was cut back by 5 bases and J by 2 bases. Germline CDR1 and CDR2: MGHRA and YSYEKL. The CDR3 is CASSWGDYTYEQYF. The DNA for the CDR3 is TGCGCCAGCAGCTGGGGGGACTACACCTACGAGCAGTACTTC.